The clone carrying this TCR beta chain showed up just once. These data originate in a study of cytomegalovirus exposure and HLA in healthy donors. Clones were read by immunoSEQ multiplex PCR, and TCRdb kept only the in-frame ones, dropping some. The sample carries about 160,000 clones, around nine tenths recorded once. The J segment lost 2 bases and the V segment lost 4 bases, leaving 5 bases of the junction unmatched. Germline CDR1 and CDR2: SGHRS and YFSETQ. The CDR3 is 15 residues long. The receptor was derived from a woman younger than 35 in good health and CMV-seropositive. Sequenced sample: PBMCs. V usage is TRBV5-1 and J usage is TRBJ2-2; the match to TRBD1 covers 7 bases. The CDR3 protein is CASSTWDSNTGELFF. CDR3 nucleotide sequence: TGCGCCAGCAGCACATGGGACAGCAACACCGGGGAGCTGTTTTTT. The full variable domain, completed using reference TRBV5-1 and TRBJ2-2, is KAGVTQTPRYLIKTRGQQVTLSCSPISGHRSVSWYQQTPGQGLQFLFEYFSETQRNKGNFPGRFSGRQFSNSRSEMNVSTLELGDSALYLCASSTWDSNTGELFFGEGSRLTVL.